Sequencing of this T cell receptor beta chain was carried out in a study of blood T cells in healthy people across ages (dated by TCRdb to the mid-2010s). About the study as a whole: In model experiments, template switching captured about one uniquely barcoded TCR beta cDNA molecule for every two T cells. The study measured age-related changes in TCR beta repertoire diversity using deep sequencing normalized with unique cDNA molecular identifiers. The donors were split into four age groups: young (average 16 years), middle-aged (over 35), aged (approximately 60) and long-lived (more than 80). To avoid experimental bias, donors of different ages were randomly spread across the sequencing lanes. Using the same blood draw, the study looked at two additional independent replicas of 1 million unique cDNA reads for two donors, one aged 18 to 29 and the other aged 80 or older. What the work shows at the level of the full study, not this receptor alone: Compared with the aged group, the long-lived group had more naive CD4+ T cells, fewer expanded clones and increased TCR diversity, a pattern suggesting age selection. Observed TCR beta diversity per million T cells fell roughly linearly with age, and a significant reduction was already apparent by age approximately 41. Because profiling used bulk unsorted PBMCs, naive and antigen-experienced compartments could not be compared conclusively. A strong correlation was found between observed TCR beta diversity and the percentage of naive T cells measured by flow cytometry. Because donor CMV infection status was unknown, age-related changes in expanded clonotypes were potentially confounded. Estimates of total diversity based on one million sequenced T cells were regarded as lower bounds and as underestimates.

The method was 5' RACE. A second PCR of about 7 to 12 cycles was run with a J-beta primer mix and a sample-barcoded 5' primer. Each TCR beta cDNA molecule received a unique molecular identifier from a template-switch 5' adaptor carrying 12 random nucleotides. Each sample yielded at least 3 million CDR3-containing paired-end reads. First-strand cDNA synthesis was performed from all RNA using the Mint cDNA synthesis kit, with priming by a TRBC-specific oligonucleotide. All cDNA was treated with uracil-DNA glycosylase and then went through a first 18-cycle PCR with the universal primers M1SS and BC2_uni_R. The source study handled its data this way. For normalization, 1 million high-quality reads were randomly selected from each sample, with every read carrying a distinct molecular identifier. Reads with shared molecular identifiers were discarded instead of being binned into consensus sequences. MiTCR, with a Q25 quality threshold and the strictest error-elimination algorithm, was used for CDR3 identification, clonotype clustering and error correction. A nonparametric unseen species model with Euler transformation was used to estimate a lower bound on total TCR beta diversity. Through fastp at Q25 and MiXCR, TCRdb rebuilt clones from the public reads, retaining in-frame beta chains. Identical CDR3 protein sequences are pooled into one entry, listed with their most common genes and DNA. V and J calls and clone size were set by TCRdb, not the authors. The sample table holds 1.8 million or so distinct CDR3 sequences, of which approximately 39% were seen once. 23% of the sample lies in the top ten.

As for this clonotype: What this receptor recognizes is not known. Per-base quality was not reported, and no clone a single base away is much larger than it.

The donors were roughly 40 Caucasian individuals from Russia, aged 6 to 90 years, who were systemically healthy. Each donor gave around 9.5 milliliters of peripheral blood, collected into EDTA-treated Vacutainer tubes. Ficoll-Paque density-gradient centrifugation was used to isolate PBMCs, with at least 6.5 million per sample. Total RNA was extracted from PBMCs with Trizol reagent, with at least 5.5 micrograms obtained per sample. The percentages of naive CD45RAhigh/CD27high T cells were determined by flow cytometry on a PBMC aliquot from every donor. The CDR3 covers 14 residues, taking in both the cysteine and the phenylalanine. CDR3 DNA only is kept here, 42 bases in frame from base 1. Trimming takes 3 bases from V and 5 bases from J, and the germline ends sit 11 bases apart. CDR1 and CDR2, per the germline V gene, are MNHNS and SASEGT.

The clonotype comes from a human donor in good health. Specimen: blood. Recombination joined TRBV6-1 with TRBJ1-5; a tentative D match to TRBD1 spans 5 bases. The CDR3 region reads CASSDSIRDQPQHF. In nucleotides, the sequence is TGTGCCAGCAGTGATAGTATCAGGGATCAGCCCCAGCATTTT.